This T cell receptor beta chain was recovered during a study of cytomegalovirus exposure and HLA in healthy donors. 60 Vbeta and 13 Jbeta primers were used in PCR. Measured with immunoSEQ multiplex PCR; TCRdb has only the in-frame clones, and not every one. In the table there are around 75,000 clones, 78% of which are singletons. Findings of the study overall: Later on, an analysis showed TCR association rates differing by HLA locus, with DRB1 the most and HLA-C the fewest. Clonal expansion, a later analysis showed, was greater in HLA-associated TCR beta chains than in equally common others. TCR beta V segments were, for the most part, productive about 87% or about 30% of the time in an earlier analysis. Analyses of presence and absence presupposed an approximately uniform sequencing depth across donors.

As for this clone: Its antigen is undetermined.

The CDR3 has 11 amino acids. The germline V and J ends were trimmed by 3 bases and 4 bases, with 3 bases remaining between them. Germline CDR1 reads LNHDA; CDR2 reads SQIVND (reference sequence). The material sequenced was PBMCs. This receptor was identified in a man in his forties in good health and CMV-seronegative. The genes are TRBV19 and TRBJ2-5; D gene ambiguous. Written as DNA, the CDR3 is TGTGCCAGTAGTATGGCAGAGACCCAGTACTTC. It specifies CASSMAETQYF.